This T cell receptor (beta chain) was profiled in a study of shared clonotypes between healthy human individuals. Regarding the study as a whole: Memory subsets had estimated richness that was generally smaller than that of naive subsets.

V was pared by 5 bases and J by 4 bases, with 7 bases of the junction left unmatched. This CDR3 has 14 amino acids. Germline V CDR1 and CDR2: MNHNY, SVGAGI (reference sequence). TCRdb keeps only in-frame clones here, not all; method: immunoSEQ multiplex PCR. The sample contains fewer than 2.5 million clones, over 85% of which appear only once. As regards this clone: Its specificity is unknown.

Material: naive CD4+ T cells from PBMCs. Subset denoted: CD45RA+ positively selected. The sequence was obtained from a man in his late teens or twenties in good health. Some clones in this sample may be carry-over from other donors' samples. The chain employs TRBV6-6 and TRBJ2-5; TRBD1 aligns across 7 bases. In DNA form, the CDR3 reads TGTGCCAGCAGTCCCAGACAGGGAACAGAGACCCAGTACTTC. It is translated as CASSPRQGTETQYF.